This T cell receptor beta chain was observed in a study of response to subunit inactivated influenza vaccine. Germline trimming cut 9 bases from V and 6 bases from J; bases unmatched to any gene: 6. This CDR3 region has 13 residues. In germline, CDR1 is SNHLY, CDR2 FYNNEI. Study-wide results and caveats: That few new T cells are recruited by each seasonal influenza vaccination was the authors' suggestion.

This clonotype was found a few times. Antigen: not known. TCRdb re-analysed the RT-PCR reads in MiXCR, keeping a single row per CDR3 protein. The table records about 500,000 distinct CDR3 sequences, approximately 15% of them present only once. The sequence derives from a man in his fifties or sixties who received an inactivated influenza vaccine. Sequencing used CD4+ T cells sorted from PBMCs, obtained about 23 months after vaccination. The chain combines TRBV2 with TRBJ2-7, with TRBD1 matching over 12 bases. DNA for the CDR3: TGTGCCAGTGCGGGACAGGGGGCTATCGAGCAGTACTTC. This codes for CASAGQGAIEQYF.